This T cell receptor (beta chain) was identified during a study of cytomegalovirus exposure and HLA in healthy donors. The PCR had 60 Vbeta and 13 Jbeta primers. The assay was immunoSEQ multiplex PCR, and TCRdb's table has in-frame clones only and misses some. The top ten clones hold approximately 3.8% of a sample with 200,000 to 250,000 clones, approximately 82% of them seen once. The germline V and J ends were trimmed by 0 bases and 0 bases, with 10 bases remaining between them. This CDR3 region has 16 residues. Germline V lookup: CDR1 SGHNT, CDR2 YYREEE (reference sequence). This clone occurred a few times. Its antigen is as yet unknown. Broader study findings: Later analysis showed most CMV-associated TCR beta chains appearing HLA-restricted. Reportedly, fewer N-insertions than the approximately 690-donor mean appeared in an Asian-associated ancestry cluster in a later analysis. After further analysis at a later stage, 15,000 to 20,000 TCR beta sequences were associated with HLA alleles at 0.05 false discovery rate.

J is TRBJ1-3 and V is TRBV5-4; D call uncertain. Sequenced: PBMCs. This TCR was recovered from a male donor in good health and CMV-seronegative. The CDR3 DNA follows: TGTGCCAGCAGCTTGGGAGGTTTGATCTCTGGAAACACCATATATTTT. This gives the protein CASSLGGLISGNTIYF.